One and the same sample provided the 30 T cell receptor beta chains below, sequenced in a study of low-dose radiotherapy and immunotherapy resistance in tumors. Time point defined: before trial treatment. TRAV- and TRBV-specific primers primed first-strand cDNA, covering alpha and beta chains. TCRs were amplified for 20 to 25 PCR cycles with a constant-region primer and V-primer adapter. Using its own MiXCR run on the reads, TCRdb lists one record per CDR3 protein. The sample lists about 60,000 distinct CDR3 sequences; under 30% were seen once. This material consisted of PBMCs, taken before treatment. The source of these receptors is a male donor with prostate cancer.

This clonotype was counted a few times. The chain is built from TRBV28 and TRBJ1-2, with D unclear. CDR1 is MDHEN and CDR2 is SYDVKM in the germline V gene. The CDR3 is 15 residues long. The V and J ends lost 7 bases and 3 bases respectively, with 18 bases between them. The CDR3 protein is CASTPPTENYYGYTF. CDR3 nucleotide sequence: TGTGCCAGCACCCCCCCGACGGAAAATTACTATGGCTACACCTTC.

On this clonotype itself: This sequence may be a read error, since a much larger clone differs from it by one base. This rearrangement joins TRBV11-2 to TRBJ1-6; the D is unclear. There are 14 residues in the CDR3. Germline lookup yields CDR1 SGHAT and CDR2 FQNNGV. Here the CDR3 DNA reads TGTGTCAGCAGCCTTCGGACGGAAAATTCACCCCTCCACTTT. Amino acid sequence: CVSSLRTENSPLHF.

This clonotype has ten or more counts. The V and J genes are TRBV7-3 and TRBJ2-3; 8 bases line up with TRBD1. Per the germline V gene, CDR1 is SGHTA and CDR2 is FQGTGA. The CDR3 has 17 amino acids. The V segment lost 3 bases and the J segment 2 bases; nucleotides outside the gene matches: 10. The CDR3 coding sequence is TGTGCCAGCAGCTTGCTACCAGGACAGGGAGTCACAGATACGCAGTATTTT. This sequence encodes CASSLLPGQGVTDTQYF.

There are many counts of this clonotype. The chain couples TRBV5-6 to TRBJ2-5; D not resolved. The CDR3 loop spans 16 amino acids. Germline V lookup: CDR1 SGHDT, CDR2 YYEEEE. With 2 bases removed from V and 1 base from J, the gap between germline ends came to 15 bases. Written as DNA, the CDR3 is TGTGCCAGCAGCTTCTGGGGTTTTCGGCGCCAAGAGACCCAGTACTTC. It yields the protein CASSFWGFRRQETQYF.

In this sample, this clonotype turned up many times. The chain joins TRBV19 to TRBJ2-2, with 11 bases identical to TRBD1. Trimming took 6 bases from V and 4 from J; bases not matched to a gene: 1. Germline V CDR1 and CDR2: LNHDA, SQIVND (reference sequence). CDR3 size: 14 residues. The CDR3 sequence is CASRGTGGTGELFF. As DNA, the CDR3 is TGTGCCAGTAGGGGGACAGGGGGCACCGGGGAGCTGTTTTTT.

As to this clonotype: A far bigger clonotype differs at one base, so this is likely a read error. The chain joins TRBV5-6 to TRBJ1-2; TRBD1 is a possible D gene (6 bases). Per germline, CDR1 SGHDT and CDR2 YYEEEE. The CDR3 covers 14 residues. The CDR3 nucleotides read TGTGCCGGCAGCTCCGGACAGTGGAACTATGGCTACACCTTC. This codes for CAGSSGQWNYGYTF.

The CDR3 region is CASTERTGAYEQYF. The CDR3 DNA reads as TGTGCCAGCACCGAGCGGACAGGAGCCTACGAGCAGTACTTC. The V gene is TRBV11-1, the J gene TRBJ2-7; 7 positions match TRBD1. The CDR3 is made up of 14 amino acids. V lost 7 bases and J lost 2; bases outside the gene matches: 8. CDR1 and CDR2 (germline): SGHAT, FQDESV (reference sequence).

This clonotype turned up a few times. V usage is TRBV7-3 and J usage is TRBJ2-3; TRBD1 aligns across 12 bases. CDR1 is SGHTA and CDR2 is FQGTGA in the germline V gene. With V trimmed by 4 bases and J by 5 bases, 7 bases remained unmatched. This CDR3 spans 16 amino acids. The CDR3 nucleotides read TGTGCCAGCAGCTCGGGGGGACAGGGGGCAGGAGATACGCAGTATTTT. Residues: CASSSGGQGAGDTQYF.

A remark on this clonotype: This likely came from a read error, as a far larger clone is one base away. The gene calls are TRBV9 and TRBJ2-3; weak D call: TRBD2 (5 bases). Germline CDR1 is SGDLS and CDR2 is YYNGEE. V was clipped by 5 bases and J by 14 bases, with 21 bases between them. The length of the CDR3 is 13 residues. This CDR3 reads CASSEAMGGPPYF. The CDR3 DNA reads TGTGCCAGCAGTGAAGCGATGGGCGGGCCCCCGTATTTT.

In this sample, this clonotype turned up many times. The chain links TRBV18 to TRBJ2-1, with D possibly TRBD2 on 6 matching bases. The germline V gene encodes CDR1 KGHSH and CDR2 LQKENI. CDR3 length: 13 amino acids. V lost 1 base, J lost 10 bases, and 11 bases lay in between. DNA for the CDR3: TGTGCCAGCTCACCACTTGGAGGGTGGGAGCAGTTCTTC. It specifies CASSPLGGWEQFF.

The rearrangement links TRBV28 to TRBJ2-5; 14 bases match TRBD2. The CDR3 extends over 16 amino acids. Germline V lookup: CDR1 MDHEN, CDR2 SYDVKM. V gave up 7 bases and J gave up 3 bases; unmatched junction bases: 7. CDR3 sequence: CASTNRGLAGEETQYF. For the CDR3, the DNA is TGTGCCAGCACCAACAGGGGACTAGCGGGGGAAGAGACCCAGTACTTC.

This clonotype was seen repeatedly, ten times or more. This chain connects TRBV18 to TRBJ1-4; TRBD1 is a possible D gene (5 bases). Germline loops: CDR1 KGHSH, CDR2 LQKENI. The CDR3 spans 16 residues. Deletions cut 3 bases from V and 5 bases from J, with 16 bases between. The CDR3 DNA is TGTGCCAGCTCACCTAATGGGCAGGGAGGAAATGAAAAACTGTTTTTT. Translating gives CASSPNGQGGNEKLFF.

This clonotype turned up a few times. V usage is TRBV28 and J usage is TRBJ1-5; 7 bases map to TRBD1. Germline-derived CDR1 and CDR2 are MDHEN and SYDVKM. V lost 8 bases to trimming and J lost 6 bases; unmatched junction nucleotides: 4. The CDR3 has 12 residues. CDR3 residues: CASQGVAQPQHF. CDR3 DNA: TGTGCCAGCCAGGGGGTCGCTCAGCCCCAGCATTTT.

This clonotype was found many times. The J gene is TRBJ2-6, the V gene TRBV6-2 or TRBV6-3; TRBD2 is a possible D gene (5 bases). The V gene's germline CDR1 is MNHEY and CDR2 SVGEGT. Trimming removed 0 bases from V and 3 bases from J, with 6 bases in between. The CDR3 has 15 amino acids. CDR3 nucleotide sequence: TGTGCCAGCAGTTACTCGCGGGTTGGGGCCAACGTCCTGACTTTC. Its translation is CASSYSRVGANVLTF.

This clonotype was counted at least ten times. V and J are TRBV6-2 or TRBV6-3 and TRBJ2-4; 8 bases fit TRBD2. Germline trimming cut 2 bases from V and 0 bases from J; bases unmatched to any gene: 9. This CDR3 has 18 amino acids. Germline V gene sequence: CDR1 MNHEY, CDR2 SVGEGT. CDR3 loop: CASSYPTGGGIAKNIQYF. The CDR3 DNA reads TGTGCCAGCAGTTACCCCACTGGCGGGGGGATAGCCAAAAACATTCAGTACTTC.

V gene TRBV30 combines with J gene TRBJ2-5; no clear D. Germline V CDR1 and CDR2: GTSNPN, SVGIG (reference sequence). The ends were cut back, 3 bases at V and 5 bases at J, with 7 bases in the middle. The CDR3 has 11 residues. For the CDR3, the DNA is TGTGCCTGGAGGACCGCGGAGACCCAGTACTTC. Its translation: CAWRTAETQYF.

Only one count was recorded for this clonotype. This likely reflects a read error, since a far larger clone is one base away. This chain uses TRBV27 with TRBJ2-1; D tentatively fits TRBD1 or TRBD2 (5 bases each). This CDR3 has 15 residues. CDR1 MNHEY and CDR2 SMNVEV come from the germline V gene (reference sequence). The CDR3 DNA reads TGTGCTTCCCATGTCGGGGTCCCGCCTCGGGACGAGCAGTTCTTC. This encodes CASHVGVPPRDEQFF.

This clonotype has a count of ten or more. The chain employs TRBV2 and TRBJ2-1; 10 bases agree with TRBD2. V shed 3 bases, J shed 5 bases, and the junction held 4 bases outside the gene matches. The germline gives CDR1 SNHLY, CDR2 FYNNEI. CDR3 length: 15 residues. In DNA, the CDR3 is TGTGCCAGCAGTGATACTAGCGGGACGAACAATGAGCAGTTCTTC. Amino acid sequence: CASSDTSGTNNEQFF.

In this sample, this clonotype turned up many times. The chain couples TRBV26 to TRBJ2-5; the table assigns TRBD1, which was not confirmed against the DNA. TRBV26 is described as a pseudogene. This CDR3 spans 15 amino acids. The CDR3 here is CASSSGQGGGETQYF. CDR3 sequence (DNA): TGTGCCAGCAGTTCGGGACAGGGTGGGGGAGAGACCCAGTACTTC.

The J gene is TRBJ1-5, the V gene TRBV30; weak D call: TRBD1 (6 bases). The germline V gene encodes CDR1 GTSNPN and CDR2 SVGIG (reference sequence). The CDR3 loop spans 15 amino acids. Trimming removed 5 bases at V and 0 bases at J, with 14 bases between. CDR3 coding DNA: TGTGCCTGGGACCTAGGACAGTATAGCAATCAGCCCCAGCATTTT. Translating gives CAWDLGQYSNQPQHF.

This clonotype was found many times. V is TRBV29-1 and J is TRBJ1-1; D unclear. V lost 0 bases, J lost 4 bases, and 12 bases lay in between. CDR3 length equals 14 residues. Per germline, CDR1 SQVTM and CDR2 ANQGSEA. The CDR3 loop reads CSVEDGGISTEAFF. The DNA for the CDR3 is TGCAGCGTTGAAGACGGCGGGATCTCCACTGAAGCTTTCTTT.

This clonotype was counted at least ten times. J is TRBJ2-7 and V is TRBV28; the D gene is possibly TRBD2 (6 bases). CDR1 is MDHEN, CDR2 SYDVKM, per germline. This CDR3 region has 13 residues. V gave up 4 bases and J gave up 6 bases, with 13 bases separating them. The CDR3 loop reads CASSSSGLGEQYF. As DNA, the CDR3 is TGTGCCAGCAGTTCAAGCGGGCTCGGCGAGCAGTACTTC.

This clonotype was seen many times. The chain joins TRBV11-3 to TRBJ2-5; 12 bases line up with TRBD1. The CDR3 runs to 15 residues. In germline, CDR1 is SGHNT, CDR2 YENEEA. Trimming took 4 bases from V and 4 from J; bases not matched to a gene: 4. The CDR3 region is CASSSGQGATETQYF. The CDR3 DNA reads TGTGCCAGCAGCTCGGGACAGGGGGCAACAGAGACCCAGTACTTC.

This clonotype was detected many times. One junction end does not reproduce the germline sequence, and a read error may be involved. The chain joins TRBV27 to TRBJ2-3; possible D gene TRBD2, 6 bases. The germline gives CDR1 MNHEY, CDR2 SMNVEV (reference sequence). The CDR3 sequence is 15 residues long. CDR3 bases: TGTGCTAGCAGTTCACTAGGCGGGGGCACAGATACGCAGTATTTT. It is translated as CASSSLGGGTDTQYF.

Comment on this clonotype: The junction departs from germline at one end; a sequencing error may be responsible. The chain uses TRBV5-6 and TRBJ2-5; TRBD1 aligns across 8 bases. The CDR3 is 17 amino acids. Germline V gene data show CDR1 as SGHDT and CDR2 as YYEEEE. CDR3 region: CVSNELGGQVHQEIQYF. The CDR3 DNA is TGTGTCAGCAACGAGCTTGGGGGACAGGTCCACCAAGAGATCCAGTACTTC. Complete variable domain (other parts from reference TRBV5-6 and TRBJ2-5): DAGVTQSPTHLIKTRGQQVTLRCSPKSGHDTVSWYQQALGQGPQFIFQYYEEEERQRGNFPDRFSGHQFPNYSSELNVNALLLGDSALYLCVSNELGGQVHQEIQYFGPGTRLLVL.

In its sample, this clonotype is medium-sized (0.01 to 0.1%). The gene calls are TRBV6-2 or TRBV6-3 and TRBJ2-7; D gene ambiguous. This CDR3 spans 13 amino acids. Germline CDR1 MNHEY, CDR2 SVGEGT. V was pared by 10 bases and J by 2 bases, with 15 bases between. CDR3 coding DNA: TGTGCCATCCCGGGCCCTTCCCCCTACGAGCAGTACTTC. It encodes CAIPGPSPYEQYF.

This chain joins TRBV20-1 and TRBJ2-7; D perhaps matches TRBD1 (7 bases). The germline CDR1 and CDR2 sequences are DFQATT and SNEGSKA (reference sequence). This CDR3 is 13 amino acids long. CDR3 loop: CSRREQGAYEQYF. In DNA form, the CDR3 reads TGCAGCAGGAGGGAGCAGGGGGCCTACGAGCAGTACTTC.

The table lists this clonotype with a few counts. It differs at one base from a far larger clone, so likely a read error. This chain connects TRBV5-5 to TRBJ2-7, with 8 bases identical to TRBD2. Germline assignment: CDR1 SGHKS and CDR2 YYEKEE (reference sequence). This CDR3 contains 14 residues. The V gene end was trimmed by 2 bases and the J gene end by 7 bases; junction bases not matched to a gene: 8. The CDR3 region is CASSFLAGPNEQYF. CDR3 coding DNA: TGTGCCAGCAGCTTTCTAGCGGGCCCCAATGAGCAGTACTTC.

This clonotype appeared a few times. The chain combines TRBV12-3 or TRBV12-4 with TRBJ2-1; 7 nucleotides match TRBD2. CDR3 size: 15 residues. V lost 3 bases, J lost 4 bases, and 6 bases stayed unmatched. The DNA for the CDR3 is TGTGCCAGCAGTTTTGGAGCGGGGATTTACAATGAGCAGTTCTTC. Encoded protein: CASSFGAGIYNEQFF.

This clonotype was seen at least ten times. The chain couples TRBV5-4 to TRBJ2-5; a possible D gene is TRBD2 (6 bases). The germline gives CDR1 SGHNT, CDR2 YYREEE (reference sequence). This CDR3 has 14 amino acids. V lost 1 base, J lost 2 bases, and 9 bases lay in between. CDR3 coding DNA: TGTGCCAGCAGCTTGAGGAGGGGACAAGAGACCCAGTACTTC. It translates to CASSLRRGQETQYF.